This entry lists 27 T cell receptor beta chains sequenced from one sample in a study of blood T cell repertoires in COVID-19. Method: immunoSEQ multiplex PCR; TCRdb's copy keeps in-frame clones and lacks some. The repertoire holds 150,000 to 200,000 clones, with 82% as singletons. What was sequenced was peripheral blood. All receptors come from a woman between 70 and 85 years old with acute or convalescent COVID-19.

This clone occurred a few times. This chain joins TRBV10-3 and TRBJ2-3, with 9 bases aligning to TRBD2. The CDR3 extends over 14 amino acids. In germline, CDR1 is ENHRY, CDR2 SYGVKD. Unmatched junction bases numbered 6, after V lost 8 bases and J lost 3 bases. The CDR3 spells CAIGVAGVTDTQYF. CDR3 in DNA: TGTGCCATCGGGGTAGCGGGGGTGACAGATACGCAGTATTTT.

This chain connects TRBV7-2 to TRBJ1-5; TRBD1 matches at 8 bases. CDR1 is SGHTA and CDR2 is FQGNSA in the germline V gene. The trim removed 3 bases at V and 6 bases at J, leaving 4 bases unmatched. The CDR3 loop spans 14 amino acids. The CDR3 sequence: CASSLDREGQPQHF. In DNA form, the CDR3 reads TGTGCCAGCAGCTTGGACAGGGAGGGTCAGCCCCAGCATTTT.

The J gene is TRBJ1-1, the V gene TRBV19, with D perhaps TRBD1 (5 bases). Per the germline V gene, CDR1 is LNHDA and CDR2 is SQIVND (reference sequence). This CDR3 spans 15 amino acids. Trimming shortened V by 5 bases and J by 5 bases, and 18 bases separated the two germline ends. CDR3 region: CASSGEGGRGTEAFF. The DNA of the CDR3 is TGTGCCAGTAGTGGAGAGGGCGGTCGGGGGACTGAAGCTTTCTTT.

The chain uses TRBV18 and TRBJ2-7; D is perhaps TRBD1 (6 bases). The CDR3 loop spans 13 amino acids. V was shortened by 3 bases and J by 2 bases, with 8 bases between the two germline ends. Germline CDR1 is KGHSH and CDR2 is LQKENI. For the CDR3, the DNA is TGTGCCAGCTCACCTGGGACACCCTACGAGCAGTACTTC. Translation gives CASSPGTPYEQYF.

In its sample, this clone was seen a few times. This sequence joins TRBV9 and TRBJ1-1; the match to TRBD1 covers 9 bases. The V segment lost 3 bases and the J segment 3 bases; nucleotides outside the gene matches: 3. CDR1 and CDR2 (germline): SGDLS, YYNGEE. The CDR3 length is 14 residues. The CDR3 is CASSGWTGDTEAFF. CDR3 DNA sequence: TGTGCCAGCAGCGGATGGACAGGGGACACTGAAGCTTTCTTT.

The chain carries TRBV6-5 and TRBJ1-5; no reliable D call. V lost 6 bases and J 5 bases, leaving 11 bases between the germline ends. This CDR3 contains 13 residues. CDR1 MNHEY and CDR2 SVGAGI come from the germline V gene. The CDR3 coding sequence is TGTGCCAGCAGCCCCGTTACAGATCAGCCCCAGCATTTT. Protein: CASSPVTDQPQHF.

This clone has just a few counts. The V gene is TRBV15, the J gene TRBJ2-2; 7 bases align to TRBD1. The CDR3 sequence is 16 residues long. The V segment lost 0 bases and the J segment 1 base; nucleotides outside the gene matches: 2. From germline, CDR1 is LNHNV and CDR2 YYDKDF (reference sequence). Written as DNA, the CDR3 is TGTGCCACCAGCAGAGATAGGGGGCTGAACACCGGGGAGCTGTTTTTT. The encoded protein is CATSRDRGLNTGELFF.

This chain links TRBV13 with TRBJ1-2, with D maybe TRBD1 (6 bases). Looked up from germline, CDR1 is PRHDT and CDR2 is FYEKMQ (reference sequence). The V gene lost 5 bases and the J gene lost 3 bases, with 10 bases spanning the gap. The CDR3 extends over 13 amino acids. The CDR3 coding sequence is TGTGCCAGCAGCCCCAACAGGGACTATGGCTACACCTTC. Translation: CASSPNRDYGYTF.

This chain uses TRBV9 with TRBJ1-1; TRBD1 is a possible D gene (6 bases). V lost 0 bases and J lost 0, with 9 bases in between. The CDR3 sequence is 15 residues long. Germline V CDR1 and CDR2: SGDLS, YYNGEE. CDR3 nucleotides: TGTGCCAGCAGCGTAGGTGGACAGATGAACACTGAAGCTTTCTTT. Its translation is CASSVGGQMNTEAFF.

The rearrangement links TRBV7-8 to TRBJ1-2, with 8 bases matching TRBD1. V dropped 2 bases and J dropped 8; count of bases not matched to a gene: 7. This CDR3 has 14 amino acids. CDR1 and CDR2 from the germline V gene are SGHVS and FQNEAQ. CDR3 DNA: TGTGCCAGCAGCTTACGGACAGGGTCGGGAGGCTACACCTTC. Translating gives CASSLRTGSGGYTF.

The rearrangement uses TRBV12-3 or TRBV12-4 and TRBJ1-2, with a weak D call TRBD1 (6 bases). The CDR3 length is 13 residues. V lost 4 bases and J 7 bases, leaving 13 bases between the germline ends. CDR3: CASSWTERGGYTF. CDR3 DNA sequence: TGTGCCAGCAGTTGGACAGAGAGAGGTGGCTACACCTTC.

The CDR3 loop reads CAWSPPGQRIEKLFF. The CDR3 DNA sequence: TGTGCCTGGAGTCCACCGGGACAGAGAATTGAAAAACTGTTTTTT. The chain is built from TRBV30 and TRBJ1-4; 7 bases fit TRBD1. Unmatched junction bases numbered 10, after V lost 2 bases and J lost 7 bases. This CDR3 spans 15 amino acids. CDR1 is GTSNPN and CDR2 is SVGIG in the germline V gene (reference sequence). The full variable domain, in which reference TRBV30 and TRBJ1-4 provide the parts outside the CDR3, is SQTIHQWPATLVQPVGSPLSLECTVEGTSNPNLYWYRQAAGRGLQLLFYSVGIGQISSEVPQNLSASRPQDRQFILSSKKLLLSDSGFYLCAWSPPGQRIEKLFFGSGTQLSVL.

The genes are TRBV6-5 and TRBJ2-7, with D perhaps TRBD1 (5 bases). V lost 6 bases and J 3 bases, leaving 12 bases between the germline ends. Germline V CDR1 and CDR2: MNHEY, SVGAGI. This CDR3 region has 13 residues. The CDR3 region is CASSLDKNYEQYF. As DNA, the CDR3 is TGTGCCAGCAGCCTGGACAAGAACTACGAGCAGTACTTC.

CDR3 sequence: CASSSSGLAGDTQYF. The CDR3 DNA is TGTGCCAGCAGTTCCTCAGGACTAGCGGGAGATACGCAGTATTTT. V and J are TRBV28 and TRBJ2-3; 11 nucleotides match TRBD2. V lost 4 bases and J lost 5; bases outside the gene matches: 5. Germline values: CDR1 MDHEN, CDR2 SYDVKM. The length of the CDR3 is 15 residues.

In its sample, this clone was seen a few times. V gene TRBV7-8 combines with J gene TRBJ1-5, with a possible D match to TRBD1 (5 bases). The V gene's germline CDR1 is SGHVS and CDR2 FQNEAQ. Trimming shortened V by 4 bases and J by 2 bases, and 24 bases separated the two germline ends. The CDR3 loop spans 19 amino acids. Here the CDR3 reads CASSSSPRDLWIRNQPQHF. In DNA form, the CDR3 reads TGTGCCAGCAGCTCTTCCCCCAGGGATCTCTGGATTCGCAATCAGCCCCAGCATTTT.

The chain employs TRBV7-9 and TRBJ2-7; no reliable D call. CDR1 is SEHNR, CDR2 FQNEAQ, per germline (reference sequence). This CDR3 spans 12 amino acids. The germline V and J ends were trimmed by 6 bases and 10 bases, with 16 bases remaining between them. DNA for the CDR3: TGTGCCAGCAGTTTTAGTTTAGTAGATCAGTACTTC. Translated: CASSFSLVDQYF.

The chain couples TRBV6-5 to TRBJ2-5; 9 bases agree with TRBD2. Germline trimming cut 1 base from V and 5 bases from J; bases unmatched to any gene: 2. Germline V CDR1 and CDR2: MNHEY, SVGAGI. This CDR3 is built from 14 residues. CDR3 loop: CASSYFSGGETQYF. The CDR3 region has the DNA TGTGCCAGCAGTTACTTTAGCGGGGGTGAGACCCAGTACTTC.

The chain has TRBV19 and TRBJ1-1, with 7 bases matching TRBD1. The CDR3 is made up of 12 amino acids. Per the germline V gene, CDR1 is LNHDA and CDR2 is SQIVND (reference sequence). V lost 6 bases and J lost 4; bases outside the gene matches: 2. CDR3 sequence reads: CASRQGGTEAFF. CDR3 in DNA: TGTGCCAGTAGGCAGGGGGGCACTGAAGCTTTCTTT.

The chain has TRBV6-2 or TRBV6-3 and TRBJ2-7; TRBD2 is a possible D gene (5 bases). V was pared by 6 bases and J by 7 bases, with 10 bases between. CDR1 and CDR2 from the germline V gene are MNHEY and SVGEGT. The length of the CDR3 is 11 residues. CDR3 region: CASSPRGEQYF. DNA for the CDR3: TGTGCCAGCAGCCCTAGAGGGGAGCAGTACTTC.

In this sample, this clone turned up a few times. DNA for the CDR3: TGTGCCACCAGTGAAAGGGGCTATAATTCACCCCTCCACTTT. Its translation is CATSERGYNSPLHF. The chain combines TRBV24-1 with TRBJ1-6; perhaps TRBD1 as D (5 bases). The CDR3 loop spans 14 amino acids. Trimming removed 4 bases from V and 3 bases from J, with 6 bases in between. CDR1 is KGHDR, CDR2 SFDVKD, per germline.

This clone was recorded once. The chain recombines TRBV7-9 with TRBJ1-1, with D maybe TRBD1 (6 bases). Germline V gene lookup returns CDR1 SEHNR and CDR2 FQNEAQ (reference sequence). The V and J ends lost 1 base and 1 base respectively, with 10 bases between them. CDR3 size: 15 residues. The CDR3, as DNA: TGTGCCAGCAGCTTAGTTACAGGGTCGAACACTGAAGCTTTCTTT. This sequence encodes CASSLVTGSNTEAFF.

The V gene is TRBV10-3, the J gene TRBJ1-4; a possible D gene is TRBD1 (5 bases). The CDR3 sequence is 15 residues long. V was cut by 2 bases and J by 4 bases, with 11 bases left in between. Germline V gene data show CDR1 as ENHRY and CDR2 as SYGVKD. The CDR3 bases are TGTGCCATCAGTGAGGGCCTGGGGGGTAATGAAAAACTGTTTTTT. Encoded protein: CAISEGLGGNEKLFF.

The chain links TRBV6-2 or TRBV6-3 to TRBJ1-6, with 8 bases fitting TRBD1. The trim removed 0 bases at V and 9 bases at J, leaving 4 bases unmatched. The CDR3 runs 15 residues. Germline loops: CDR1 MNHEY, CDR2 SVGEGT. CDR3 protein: CASSYSDRGGSPLHF. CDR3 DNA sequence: TGTGCCAGCAGTTACTCAGACAGGGGTGGTTCACCCCTCCACTTT.

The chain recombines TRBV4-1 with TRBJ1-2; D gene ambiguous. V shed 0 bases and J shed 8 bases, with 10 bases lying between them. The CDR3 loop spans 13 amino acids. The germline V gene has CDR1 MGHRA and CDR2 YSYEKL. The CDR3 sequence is CASSQESQIGYTF. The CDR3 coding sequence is TGCGCCAGCAGCCAAGAGTCCCAGATAGGCTACACCTTC.

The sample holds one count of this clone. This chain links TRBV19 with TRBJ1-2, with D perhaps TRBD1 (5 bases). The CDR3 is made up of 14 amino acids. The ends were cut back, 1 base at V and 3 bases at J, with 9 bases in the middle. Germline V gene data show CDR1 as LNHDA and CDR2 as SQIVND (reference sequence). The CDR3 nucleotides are TGTGCCAGTAGTATAGCAGGGAGGGACTATGGCTACACCTTC. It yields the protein CASSIAGRDYGYTF. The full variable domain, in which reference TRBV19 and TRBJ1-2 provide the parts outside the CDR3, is DGGITQSPKYLFRKEGQNVTLSCEQNLNHDAMYWYRQDPGQGLRLIYYSQIVNDFQKGDIAEGYSVSREKKESFPLTVTSAQKNPTAFYLCASSIAGRDYGYTFGSGTRLTVV.

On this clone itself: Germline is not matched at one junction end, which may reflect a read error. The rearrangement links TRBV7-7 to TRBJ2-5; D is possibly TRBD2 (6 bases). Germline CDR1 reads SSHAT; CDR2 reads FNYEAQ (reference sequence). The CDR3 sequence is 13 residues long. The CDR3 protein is CASSRGVDETQYF. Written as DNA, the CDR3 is TGTGCTAGCAGCCGCGGGGTAGATGAGACCCAGTACTTC.

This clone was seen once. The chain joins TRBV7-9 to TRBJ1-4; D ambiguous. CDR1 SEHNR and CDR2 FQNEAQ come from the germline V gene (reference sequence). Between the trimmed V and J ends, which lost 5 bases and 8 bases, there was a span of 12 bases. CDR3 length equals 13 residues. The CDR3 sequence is CASSPGLEEKLFF. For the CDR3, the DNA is TGTGCCAGCAGCCCTGGACTGGAGGAAAAACTGTTTTTT. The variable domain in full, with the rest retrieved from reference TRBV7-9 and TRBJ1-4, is DTGVSQNPRHKITKRGQNVTFRCDPISEHNRLYWYRQTLGQGPEFLTYFQNEAQLEKSRLLSDRFSAERPKGSFSTLEIQRTEQGDSAMYLCASSPGLEEKLFFGSGTQLSVL.